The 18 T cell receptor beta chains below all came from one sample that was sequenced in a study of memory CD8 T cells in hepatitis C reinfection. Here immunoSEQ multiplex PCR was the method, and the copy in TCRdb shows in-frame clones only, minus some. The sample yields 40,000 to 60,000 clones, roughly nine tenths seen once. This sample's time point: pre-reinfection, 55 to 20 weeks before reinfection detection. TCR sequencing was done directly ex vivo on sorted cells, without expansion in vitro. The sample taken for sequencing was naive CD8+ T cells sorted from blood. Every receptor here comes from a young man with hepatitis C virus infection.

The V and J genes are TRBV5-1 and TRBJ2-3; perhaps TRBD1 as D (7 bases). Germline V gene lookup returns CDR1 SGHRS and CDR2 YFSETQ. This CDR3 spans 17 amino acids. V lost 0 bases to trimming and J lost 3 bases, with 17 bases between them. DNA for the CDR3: TGCGCCAGCAGCTTGGACAGGGGAGGACGTGGGACAGATACGCAGTATTTT. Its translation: CASSLDRGGRGTDTQYF.

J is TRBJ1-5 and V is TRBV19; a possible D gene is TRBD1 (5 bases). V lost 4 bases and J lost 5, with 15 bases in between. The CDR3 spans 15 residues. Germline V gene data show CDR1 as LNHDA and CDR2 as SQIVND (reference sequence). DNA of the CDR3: TGTGCCAGTAGTAGGGGGGTTGGAAGGTATCAGCCCCAGCATTTT. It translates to CASSRGVGRYQPQHF.

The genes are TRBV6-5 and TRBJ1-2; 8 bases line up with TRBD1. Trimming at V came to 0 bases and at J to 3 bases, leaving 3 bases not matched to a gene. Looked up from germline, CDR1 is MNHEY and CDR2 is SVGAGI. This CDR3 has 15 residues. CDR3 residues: CASSYSGQGDYGYTF. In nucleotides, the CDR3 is TGTGCCAGCAGTTACTCTGGACAGGGTGACTATGGCTACACCTTC.

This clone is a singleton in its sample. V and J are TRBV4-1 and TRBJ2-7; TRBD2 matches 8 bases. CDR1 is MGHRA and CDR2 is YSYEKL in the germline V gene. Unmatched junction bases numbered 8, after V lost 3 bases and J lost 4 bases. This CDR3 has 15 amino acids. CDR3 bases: TGCGCCAGCAGCCAGTCAGCGGGAGTTTTGTACGAGCAGTACTTC. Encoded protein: CASSQSAGVLYEQYF.

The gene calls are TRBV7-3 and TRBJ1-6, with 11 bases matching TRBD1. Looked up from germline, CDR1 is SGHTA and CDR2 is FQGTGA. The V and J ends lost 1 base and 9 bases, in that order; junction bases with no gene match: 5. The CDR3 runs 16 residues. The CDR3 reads CASSLKWGTGGSPLHF. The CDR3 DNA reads TGTGCCAGCAGCTTAAAATGGGGGACAGGGGGTTCACCCCTCCACTTT.

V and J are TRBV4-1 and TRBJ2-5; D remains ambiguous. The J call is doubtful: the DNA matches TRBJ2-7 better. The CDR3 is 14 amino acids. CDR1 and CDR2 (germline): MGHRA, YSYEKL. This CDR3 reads CASSQATARYEQYF. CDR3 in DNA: TGCGCCAGCAGCCAAGCTACAGCCAGATACGAGCAGTACTTC.

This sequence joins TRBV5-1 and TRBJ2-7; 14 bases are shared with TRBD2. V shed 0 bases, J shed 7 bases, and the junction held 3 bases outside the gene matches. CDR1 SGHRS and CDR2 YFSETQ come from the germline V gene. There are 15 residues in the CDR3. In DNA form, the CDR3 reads TGCGCCAGCAGCTTGGGGACTAGCGGGGGGTCTGAGCAGTACGTC. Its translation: CASSLGTSGGSEQYV.

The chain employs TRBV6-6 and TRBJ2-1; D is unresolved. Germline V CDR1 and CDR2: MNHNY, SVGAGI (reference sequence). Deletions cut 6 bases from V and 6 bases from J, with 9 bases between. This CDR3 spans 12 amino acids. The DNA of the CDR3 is TGTGCCAGCAGCCATCCGCGCAATGAGCAGTTCTTC. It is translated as CASSHPRNEQFF.

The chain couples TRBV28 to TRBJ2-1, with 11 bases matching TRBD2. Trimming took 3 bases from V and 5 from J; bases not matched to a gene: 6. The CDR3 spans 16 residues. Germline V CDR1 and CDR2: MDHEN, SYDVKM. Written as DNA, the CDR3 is TGTGCCAGCAGTTTCCGACTAGCGGGAATGCACAATGAGCAGTTCTTC. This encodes CASSFRLAGMHNEQFF.

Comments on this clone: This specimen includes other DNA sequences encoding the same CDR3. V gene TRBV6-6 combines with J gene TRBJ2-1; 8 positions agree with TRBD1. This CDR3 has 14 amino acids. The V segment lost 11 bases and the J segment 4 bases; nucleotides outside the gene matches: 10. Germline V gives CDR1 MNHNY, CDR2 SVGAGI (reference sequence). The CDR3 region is CAVPGGDSYNEQFF. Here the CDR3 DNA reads TGTGCCGTCCCAGGGGGCGACAGTTACAATGAGCAGTTCTTC.

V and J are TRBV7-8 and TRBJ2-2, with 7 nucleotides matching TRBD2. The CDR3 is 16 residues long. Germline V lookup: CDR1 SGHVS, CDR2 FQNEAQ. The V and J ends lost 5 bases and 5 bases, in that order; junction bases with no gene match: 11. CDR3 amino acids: CASSRVAGVGTGELFF. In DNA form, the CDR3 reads TGTGCCAGCAGCCGGGTGGCGGGAGTAGGGACCGGGGAGCTGTTTTTT.

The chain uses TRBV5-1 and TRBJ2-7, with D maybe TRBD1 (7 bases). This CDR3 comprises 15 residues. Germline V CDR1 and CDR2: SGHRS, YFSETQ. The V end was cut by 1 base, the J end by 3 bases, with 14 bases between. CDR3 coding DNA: TGCGCCAGCAGCTTGTGGTCAGGGGGGAACTACGAGCAGTACGTC. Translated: CASSLWSGGNYEQYV.

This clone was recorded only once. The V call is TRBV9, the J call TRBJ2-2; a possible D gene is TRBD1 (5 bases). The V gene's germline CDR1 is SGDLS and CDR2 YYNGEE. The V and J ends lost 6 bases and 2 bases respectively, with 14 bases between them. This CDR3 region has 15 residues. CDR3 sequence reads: CASNPSGSNTGELFF. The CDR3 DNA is TGTGCCAGCAACCCTTCAGGGTCAAACACCGGGGAGCTGTTTTTT.

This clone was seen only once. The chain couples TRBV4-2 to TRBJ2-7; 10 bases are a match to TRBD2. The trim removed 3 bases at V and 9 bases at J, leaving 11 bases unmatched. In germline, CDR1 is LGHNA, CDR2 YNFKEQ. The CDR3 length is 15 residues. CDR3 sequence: CASSQEIAGGVRQYF. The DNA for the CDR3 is TGTGCCAGCAGCCAGGAGATAGCGGGAGGAGTACGGCAGTACTTC.

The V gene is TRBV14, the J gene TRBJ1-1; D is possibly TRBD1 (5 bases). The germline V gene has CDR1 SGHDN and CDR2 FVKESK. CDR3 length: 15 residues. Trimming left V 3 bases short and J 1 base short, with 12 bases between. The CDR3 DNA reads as TGTGCCAGCAGCCAGATATCCGGGGGGAACACTGAAGCTTTCTTT. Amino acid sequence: CASSQISGGNTEAFF.

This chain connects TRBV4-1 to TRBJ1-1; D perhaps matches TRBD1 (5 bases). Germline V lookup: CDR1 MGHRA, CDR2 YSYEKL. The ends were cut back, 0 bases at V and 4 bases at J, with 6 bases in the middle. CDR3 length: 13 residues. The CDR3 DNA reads TGCGCCAGCAGCCAAGAGCAGGGCACTGAAGCTTTCTTT. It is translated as CASSQEQGTEAFF.

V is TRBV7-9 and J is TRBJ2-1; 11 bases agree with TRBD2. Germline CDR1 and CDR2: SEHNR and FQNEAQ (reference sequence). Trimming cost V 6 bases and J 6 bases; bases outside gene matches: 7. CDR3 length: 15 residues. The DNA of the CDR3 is TGTGCCAGCAGGGACGGGACTAGCGGTACCAATGAGCAGTTCTTC. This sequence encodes CASRDGTSGTNEQFF.

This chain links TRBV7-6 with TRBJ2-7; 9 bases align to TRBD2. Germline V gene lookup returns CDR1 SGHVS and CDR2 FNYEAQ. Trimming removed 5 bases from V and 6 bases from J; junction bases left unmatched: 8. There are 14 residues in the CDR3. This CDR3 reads CASSPPGRGGEQYF. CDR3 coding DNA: TGTGCCAGCAGCCCTCCCGGGCGGGGGGGCGAGCAGTACTTC.